One sample yielded the 19 T cell receptor beta chains listed below, sequenced in a study of T cells in Graves' hyperthyroidism and ophthalmopathy. The source material, RNA transcripts, was used to amplify TCR beta CDR3 regions. An initial round of RT-PCR targeting the TCR CDR3 relied on the HTBI primer set. Each CDR3 protein is one row after TCRdb ran MiXCR on the multiplex PCR reads. The data contain 450,000 to 700,000 distinct CDR3 sequences, more than 45% of them singletons. The sequenced material came from peripheral blood or thyroid tissue (not recorded which). Every receptor here comes from an adult woman with Graves' disease, either hyperthyroidism or ophthalmopathy (not recorded which).

This clonotype appeared a few times. The chain combines TRBV7-2 with TRBJ1-3, with unresolved D. The CDR3 sequence is 13 residues long. Trimming cost V 1 base and J 2 bases, with 3 bases left between them. Per germline, CDR1 SGHTA and CDR2 FQGNSA. Here the CDR3 DNA reads TGTGCCAGCAGCTTAGTCGCTGGAAACACCATATATTTT. Translating it yields CASSLVAGNTIYF.

This clonotype was seen ten or more times. This chain connects TRBV7-9 to TRBJ2-6, with D hard to call. V was cut by 2 bases and J by 2 bases, with 10 bases left in between. CDR3 length equals 16 residues. The germline gives CDR1 SEHNR, CDR2 FQNEAQ (reference sequence). In DNA form, the CDR3 reads TGTGCCAGCAGCTTAAGTTTGTATACTGGGGCCAACGTCCTGACTTTC. This codes for CASSLSLYTGANVLTF.

V is TRBV12-3 or TRBV12-4 and J is TRBJ2-2; TRBD2 might be the D (6 bases). V was shortened by 5 bases and J by 5 bases, with 15 bases between the two germline ends. The CDR3 is made up of 15 amino acids. The chain's CDR3 is CASSLGGPRTGELFF. The CDR3 nucleotides read TGTGCCAGCAGTCTCGGAGGGCCCCGTACCGGGGAGCTGTTTTTT.

This clonotype was detected many times. The chain links TRBV7-2 to TRBJ1-4; 7 bases map to TRBD1. V lost 6 bases to trimming and J lost 11 bases; unmatched junction nucleotides: 6. Germline assignment: CDR1 SGHTA and CDR2 FQGNSA. This CDR3 is built from 12 residues. The DNA of the CDR3 is TGTGCCAGCAGTTCAGACAGGGAGAAACTGTTTTTT. Translation gives CASSSDREKLFF.

This clonotype was seen repeatedly, ten times or more. The chain joins TRBV6-2 or TRBV6-3 to TRBJ2-7; D is unclear. Trimming removed 2 bases from V and 2 bases from J, with 10 bases in between. This CDR3 comprises 14 residues. Looked up from germline, CDR1 is MNHEY and CDR2 is SVGEGT. CDR3 protein: CASSYGSGTYEQYF. The CDR3 DNA follows: TGTGCCAGCAGTTACGGGTCGGGCACCTACGAGCAGTACTTC.

In its sample, this clonotype was seen a few times. The chain uses TRBV12-3 or TRBV12-4 and TRBJ1-2; D is ambiguous. This CDR3 is 13 amino acids long. Between the trimmed V and J ends, which lost 10 bases and 8 bases, there was a span of 20 bases. The CDR3 region is CATGERAMDGYTF. In DNA, the CDR3 is TGTGCCACCGGGGAGCGAGCTATGGACGGCTACACCTTC.

The chain couples TRBV20-1 to TRBJ2-7; no clear D. The CDR3 spans 10 residues. The V gene's germline CDR1 is DFQATT and CDR2 SNEGSKA (reference sequence). Trimming removed 6 bases from V and 9 bases from J, with 12 bases in between. CDR3 coding DNA: TGCAGTGCCAGCGAAACGGTGCAGTACTTC. The encoded protein is CSASETVQYF.

The chain recombines TRBV5-6 with TRBJ2-7; 7 nucleotides align to TRBD2. The CDR3 covers 15 residues. Germline V gives CDR1 SGHDT, CDR2 YYEEEE. V lost 3 bases and J lost 6; bases outside the gene matches: 12. The CDR3 reads CASSSGLAGASEQYF. In DNA, the CDR3 is TGTGCCAGCAGCTCAGGACTGGCGGGAGCCTCCGAGCAGTACTTC.

The chain links TRBV5-1 to TRBJ1-6; D gene unclear. V dropped 2 bases and J dropped 13 bases, with 13 bases sitting between them. This CDR3 comprises 13 residues. Germline CDR1 reads SGHRS; CDR2 reads YFSETQ. CDR3 region: CASSFGGGDPLHF. The CDR3 coding sequence is TGCGCCAGCAGCTTTGGTGGCGGGGATCCCCTCCACTTT.

This rearrangement joins TRBV10-2 to TRBJ2-1; no clear D. This CDR3 comprises 13 residues. Germline V CDR1 and CDR2: WSHSY, SAAADI. V was trimmed by 5 bases and J by 1 base, leaving 6 bases between them. The CDR3 region is CASSSASYNEQFF. CDR3 DNA: TGCGCCAGCAGTTCCGCTTCCTACAATGAGCAGTTCTTC.

This clonotype was recorded a few times. This chain joins TRBV7-9 and TRBJ1-5; 9 nucleotides match TRBD1. With 5 bases clipped from V and 11 bases from J, the junction kept 10 bases outside the gene matches. There are 14 residues in the CDR3. Germline V gives CDR1 SEHNR, CDR2 FQNEAQ (reference sequence). CDR3 sequence: CASSTEGQGVTQHF. Here the CDR3 DNA reads TGTGCCAGCAGCACCGAGGGACAGGGAGTGACCCAGCATTTT.

This chain uses TRBV24-1 with TRBJ2-5; D gene unclear. V lost 1 base and J lost 2, with 7 bases in between. Germline assignment: CDR1 KGHDR and CDR2 SFDVKD. The CDR3 runs to 14 residues. The CDR3 nucleotides are TGTGCCACCAGTGATTTCCAGGAGCAAGAGACCCAGTACTTC. It translates to CATSDFQEQETQYF.

The chain links TRBV24-1 to TRBJ2-1, with a weak D call TRBD2 (6 bases). TRBJ2-7 explains the end of the DNA better; the J call may be wrong. The CDR3 is made up of 15 amino acids. The germline V gene encodes CDR1 KGHDR and CDR2 SFDVKD. The CDR3 sequence: CATSVLGVGLNEQYF. Written as DNA, the CDR3 is TGTGCCACCAGTGTATTAGGGGTGGGACTCAATGAGCAGTACTTC.

This clonotype showed up many times. This rearrangement joins TRBV10-3 to TRBJ1-2, with D possibly being TRBD1 (5 bases). The CDR3 is 12 residues long. Looked up from germline, CDR1 is ENHRY and CDR2 is SYGVKD. Trimming stripped 5 bases from V and 7 bases from J, with 11 bases between. The CDR3 spells CAISPSGSGYTF. The CDR3 DNA follows: TGTGCCATCAGTCCTTCAGGGTCTGGCTACACCTTC.

Details on this clonotype: The junction and the germline gene differ at one end; a read error may be behind it. V is TRBV10-3 and J is TRBJ2-5; 8 positions agree with TRBD1. Looked up from germline, CDR1 is ENHRY and CDR2 is SYGVKD. The CDR3 covers 12 residues. CDR3 sequence: CAISGQDRALNF. DNA for the CDR3: TGTGCCATCAGTGGCCAGGACAGGGCCCTGAACTTC.

The V call is TRBV7-8, the J call TRBJ2-5; tentative D call: TRBD1 (6 bases). The CDR3 is made up of 15 amino acids. The germline V and J ends were trimmed by 2 bases and 9 bases, with 19 bases remaining between them. Per the germline V gene, CDR1 is SGHVS and CDR2 is FQNEAQ. The CDR3 loop is CASSLQWDNNQPQYF. In nucleotides, the CDR3 is TGTGCCAGCAGCTTACAGTGGGACAACAATCAGCCCCAGTACTTC.

The chain is built from TRBV10-3 and TRBJ1-6, with D possibly being TRBD1 (5 bases). Germline V lookup: CDR1 ENHRY, CDR2 SYGVKD. The V end was cut by 4 bases, the J end by 11 bases, with 15 bases between. The CDR3 consists of 14 residues. CDR3 nucleotides: TGTGCCATCAGTGTAGGCCAGGGCTTGGCACCCCTCCACTTT. This codes for CAISVGQGLAPLHF.

The chain couples TRBV12-3 or TRBV12-4 to TRBJ2-7; D gene ambiguous. The CDR3 is made up of 13 amino acids. Deletions cut 6 bases from V and 2 bases from J, with 11 bases between. The CDR3 sequence is CASSPIGTYEQYF. The CDR3 coding sequence is TGTGCCAGCAGCCCCATAGGGACCTACGAGCAGTACTTC.

There are many counts of this clonotype. The chain links TRBV11-2 to TRBJ1-1, with D perhaps matching TRBD1 (6 bases). The CDR3 has 14 residues. The germline V gene has CDR1 SGHAT and CDR2 FQNNGV. Trimming pared 1 base from V and 7 bases from J, leaving 13 bases between. CDR3 DNA sequence: TGTGCCAGCAGCTTAGGTCACGGGGGGCTTGAAGCTTTCTTT. Amino acid sequence: CASSLGHGGLEAFF.